This is a list of T cell receptor beta chains from one sample in a study of blood T cell repertoires in COVID-19. Produced via immunoSEQ multiplex PCR; TCRdb's table is partial and in-frame only. The sample holds around 170,000 clones; over 65% are singletons and the top ten take approximately 3%. The specimen was peripheral blood. These TCRs come from a woman aged 80 or over with acute or convalescent COVID-19. Each CDR3 is given with its conserved first and last residue. Each record gives: J gene, clone size, D gene, V gene, CDR3 DNA, CDR3 protein. A D gene is named only where the DNA matches it firmly. Not all rows give a size; the values are once, few, many and, for expanded clones, a class.

J gene: TRBJ2-2; clone size: NA; D gene: TRBD2; V gene: TRBV23-1; CDR3 DNA: TGCGCCAGCAGTCAAAATTCCCTTAGCGGGAGGTCGAACACCGGGGAGCTGTTTTTT; CDR3 protein: CASSQNSLSGRSNTGELFF
J gene: TRBJ1-5; clone size: NA; D gene: NA; V gene: TRBV7-8; CDR3 DNA: TGTGCCAGCAGCCCCCAGCGGGATCAGCCCCAGCATTTT; CDR3 protein: CASSPQRDQPQHF
J gene: TRBJ2-5; clone size: NA; D gene: TRBD2; V gene: TRBV9; CDR3 DNA: TGTGCCAGCAGCCCGCGACTAGCGCAAGAGACCCAGTACTTC; CDR3 protein: CASSPRLAQETQYF
J gene: TRBJ1-1; clone size: NA; D gene: NA; V gene: TRBV5-1; CDR3 DNA: TGCGCCAGCAGCTCTGGACAGAACTTAATGAACACTGAAGCTTTCTTT; CDR3 protein: CASSSGQNLMNTEAFF
J gene: TRBJ1-6; clone size: once; D gene: NA; V gene: TRBV14; CDR3 DNA: TGTGCCAACAGCCTGACAGCTTTAGGGGCACCCCTCCACTTT; CDR3 protein: CANSLTALGAPLHF
J gene: TRBJ2-7; clone size: NA; D gene: TRBD2; V gene: TRBV30; CDR3 DNA: TGTGCCTACCAAGGGACTACCAAATTCTACGAGCAGTACTTC; CDR3 protein: CAYQGTTKFYEQYF
J gene: TRBJ2-6; clone size: many; D gene: NA; V gene: TRBV5-5; CDR3 DNA: TGTGCCAGCAGCTCCCTTATCTCCTCTGGGGCCAACGTCCTGACTTTC; CDR3 protein: CASSSLISSGANVLTF
J gene: TRBJ1-4; clone size: NA; D gene: NA; V gene: TRBV4-2; CDR3 DNA: TGTGCCAGCAGCTCATCACGACTGACTAATGAAAAACTGTTTTTT; CDR3 protein: CASSSSRLTNEKLFF
J gene: TRBJ2-5; clone size: NA; D gene: NA; V gene: TRBV11-3; CDR3 DNA: TGTGCCAGCAGCGATCAGAGAGGGTCGAAGACCCAGTACTTC; CDR3 protein: CASSDQRGSKTQYF
J gene: TRBJ2-1; clone size: NA; D gene: NA; V gene: TRBV30; CDR3 DNA: TGTGCCTGGAGTAAGCGGGACACCTTAGTACCGTTCTTC; CDR3 protein: CAWSKRDTLVPFF
J gene: TRBJ1-2; clone size: NA; D gene: NA; V gene: TRBV2; CDR3 DNA: TGTGCCAGCATGTCCGGGACACAATATGGCTACACCTTC; CDR3 protein: CASMSGTQYGYTF
J gene: TRBJ1-4; clone size: NA; D gene: TRBD1; V gene: TRBV20-1; CDR3 DNA: TGCAGTGCTAGTGCGGGACAGGGGGCAGTTAATGAAAAACTGTTTTTT; CDR3 protein: CSASAGQGAVNEKLFF
J gene: TRBJ1-6; clone size: NA; D gene: NA; V gene: TRBV7-2; CDR3 DNA: TGTGCCAGCAGCTTCAAACAGGAGAATTCACCCCTCCACTTT; CDR3 protein: CASSFKQENSPLHF
J gene: TRBJ1-2; clone size: NA; D gene: TRBD1; V gene: TRBV7-8; CDR3 DNA: TGTGCCAGCAGCTCGGGACAGCTGTGGTCCGGCTACACCTTC; CDR3 protein: CASSSGQLWSGYTF
J gene: TRBJ2-3; clone size: NA; D gene: NA; V gene: TRBV30; CDR3 DNA: TGTGCCTGGAGTCGTAACAGGGCGAGCACAGATACGCAGTATTTT; CDR3 protein: CAWSRNRASTDTQYF
J gene: TRBJ1-3; clone size: NA; D gene: NA; V gene: TRBV7-6; CDR3 DNA: TGTGCCAGCAGCTTAGAGCAGGGTTCGGGAAACACCATATATTTT; CDR3 protein: CASSLEQGSGNTIYF
J gene: TRBJ2-2; clone size: once; D gene: NA; V gene: TRBV6-6; CDR3 DNA: TGTGCCAGCAGCTGGGGACAACAGAACACCGGGGAGCTGTTTTTT; CDR3 protein: CASSWGQQNTGELFF
J gene: TRBJ2-5; clone size: NA; D gene: NA; V gene: TRBV6-2/TRBV6-3; CDR3 DNA: TGTGCCAGCAGTCTGAGGGCGCGGGGAGAGACCCAGTACTTC; CDR3 protein: CASSLRARGETQYF
J gene: TRBJ1-4; clone size: NA; D gene: TRBD1; V gene: TRBV9; CDR3 DNA: TGTGCCAGCAGCGTAGGGACAGGGTTGAATGAAAAACTGTTTTTT; CDR3 protein: CASSVGTGLNEKLFF
J gene: TRBJ1-5; clone size: NA; D gene: NA; V gene: TRBV2; CDR3 DNA: TGTGCCAGCAGTTATCGGCAGGGCGATCTCTATGATCAGCCCCAGCATTTT; CDR3 protein: CASSYRQGDLYDQPQHF
J gene: TRBJ2-5; clone size: NA; D gene: NA; V gene: TRBV7-7; CDR3 DNA: TGTGCCAGCAGTCAGGAGGCACAAGAGACCCAGTACTTC; CDR3 protein: CASSQEAQETQYF
J gene: TRBJ2-2; clone size: NA; D gene: NA; V gene: TRBV6-1; CDR3 DNA: TGTGCCAGCAGTGGGGGAGACCCTCTCCGGTCCGGGGAGCTGTTTTTT; CDR3 protein: CASSGGDPLRSGELFF
J gene: TRBJ1-3; clone size: few; D gene: NA; V gene: TRBV27; CDR3 DNA: TGTGCCAGCAGTTACAAACCGGGAGACTCTGGAAACACCATATATTTT; CDR3 protein: CASSYKPGDSGNTIYF
J gene: TRBJ1-5; clone size: NA; D gene: NA; V gene: TRBV13; CDR3 DNA: TGTGCCAGCAGCACCACCAGGGATCAGCCCCAGCATTTT; CDR3 protein: CASSTTRDQPQHF